These 10 T cell receptor beta chains share one sample of origin, sequenced in a study of cytomegalovirus exposure and HLA in healthy donors. Both 60 Vbeta primers and 13 Jbeta primers went into the PCR. Profiled with immunoSEQ multiplex PCR; TCRdb holds only in-frame clones, not every one. The sample has roughly 150,000 clones, roughly 84% seen once. The sequenced sample consisted of PBMCs. These receptors came from a man aged 25-45 years in good health and CMV-seronegative.

CDR3 amino acids: CASSLGRGRNMNTEAFF. In DNA form, the CDR3 reads TGTGCCAGCAGCTTAGGGAGGGGCCGCAATATGAACACTGAAGCTTTCTTT. The rearrangement uses TRBV11-3 and TRBJ1-1; D might be TRBD1 (5 bases). Germline CDR1 reads SGHNT; CDR2 reads YENEEA. The CDR3 has 17 residues. V lost 1 base, J lost 0 bases, and 15 bases lay in between.

This clone has more than one count but fewer than ten. This sequence joins TRBV28 and TRBJ2-7, with 8 bases that match TRBD1. Germline assignment: CDR1 MDHEN and CDR2 SYDVKM. V shed 1 base and J 7 bases; nucleotides not matched to a gene: 6. The length of the CDR3 is 14 residues. As DNA, the CDR3 is TGTGCCAGCAGTTTATCGAGACAGGGGCGGGAGCAGTACTTC. Translation gives CASSLSRQGREQYF.

The J gene is TRBJ1-2, the V gene TRBV5-1; 8 bases match TRBD1. This CDR3 comprises 14 residues. J gave up 4 bases and V 6 bases, and 8 bases lay outside the gene matches. Looked up from germline, CDR1 is SGHRS and CDR2 is YFSETQ. CDR3 sequence reads: CASNPGTGSYGYTF. For the CDR3, the DNA is TGCGCCAGCAACCCGGGGACAGGTTCCTATGGCTACACCTTC.

The genes are TRBV4-2 and TRBJ2-4; D perhaps matches TRBD2 (5 bases). This CDR3 has 14 amino acids. Germline V gives CDR1 LGHNA, CDR2 YNFKEQ. The germline V and J ends were trimmed by 3 bases and 8 bases, with 14 bases remaining between them. This CDR3 reads CASSQSLNGDIQYF. CDR3 sequence (DNA): TGTGCCAGCAGCCAGTCACTGAACGGGGACATTCAGTACTTC.

This chain links TRBV28 with TRBJ2-7, with TRBD1 identical over 9 bases. V gave up 4 bases and J gave up 9 bases; unmatched junction bases: 16. The CDR3 sequence is 16 residues long. Germline CDR1 MDHEN, CDR2 SYDVKM. DNA for the CDR3: TGTGCCAGCAGTTCCACCGGGACAGGGTTGTTGTATGCGCAGTACTTC. Its protein product is CASSSTGTGLLYAQYF.

The chain uses TRBV28 and TRBJ2-1; TRBD2 agrees at 7 bases. The trim removed 1 base at V and 4 bases at J, leaving 1 base unmatched. CDR1 and CDR2 from the germline V gene are MDHEN and SYDVKM. The CDR3 extends over 14 amino acids. Written as DNA, the CDR3 is TGTGCCAGCAGTTTATACGGGGGGTACAATGAGCAGTTCTTC. It encodes CASSLYGGYNEQFF. Looking up the rest from reference TRBV28 and TRBJ2-1 gives the full variable domain: DVKVTQSSRYLVKRTGEKVFLECVQDMDHENMFWYRQDPGLGLRLIYFSYDVKMKEKGDIPEGYSVSREKKERFSLILESASTNQTSMYLCASSLYGGYNEQFFGPGTRLTVL.

The V gene is TRBV6-1, the J gene TRBJ1-1; TRBD1 agrees at 7 bases. Unmatched junction bases numbered 7, after V lost 6 bases and J lost 3 bases. The CDR3 has 14 residues. Per the germline V gene, CDR1 is MNHNS and CDR2 is SASEGT. This chain's CDR3 is CASRPTGADTEAFF. The CDR3 DNA follows: TGTGCCAGCAGGCCAACAGGGGCGGACACTGAAGCTTTCTTT.

The V gene is TRBV5-6, the J gene TRBJ2-5, with D possibly matching TRBD2 (5 bases). CDR1 is SGHDT, CDR2 YYEEEE, per germline. V lost 3 bases and J 4 bases, leaving 13 bases between the germline ends. CDR3 size: 14 residues. The CDR3 DNA sequence: TGTGCCAGCAGCTCGGGATCCCGTCGAGAGACCCAGTACTTC. The encoded protein is CASSSGSRRETQYF.

This clone was observed a single time. This chain links TRBV5-4 with TRBJ1-1, with D unclear. Germline assignment: CDR1 SGHNT and CDR2 YYREEE (reference sequence). The CDR3 consists of 16 residues. The germline V and J ends were trimmed by 3 bases and 6 bases, with 21 bases remaining between them. The chain's CDR3 is CASSSETGTRSAEAFF. The CDR3 region has the DNA TGTGCCAGCAGCTCGGAAACGGGAACAAGATCGGCTGAAGCTTTCTTT.

V and J are TRBV7-9 and TRBJ1-6; TRBD1 matches at 7 bases. V was clipped by 1 base and J by 3 bases; unmatched bases: 3. Germline values: CDR1 SEHNR, CDR2 FQNEAQ (reference sequence). The CDR3 is 16 amino acids. This CDR3 reads CASSLGRDSYNSPLHF. The DNA of the CDR3 is TGTGCCAGCAGCTTAGGGCGGGACAGCTATAATTCACCCCTCCACTTT.